Following are 21 T cell receptor beta chains from one sample sequenced in a study of tumor-infiltrating lymphocytes in primary liver carcinoma. Germline DNA was also extracted, and blood RNA derived from unsorted whole blood. Making TCR beta cDNA involved 400 to 600 ng total RNA and a constant-region primer. Employing slightly modified ARM-PCR, three nested multiplex PCR rounds were run, and these gave rise to the TCR beta libraries. Researchers ran the first two PCR rounds for 10 cycles each with TRBV1-TRBV30 forward primers and a C-beta reverse primer. One entry per CDR3 protein results from TCRdb running MiXCR on the multiplex PCR reads. The table shows some 320,000 distinct CDR3 sequences, with 50% to 70% occurring only once. The specimen sequenced was peripheral blood. These receptors originate from a man aged 35 to 55 with primary liver carcinoma and hepatitis B virus infection.

A note on this clonotype: One end of the junction does not line up with germline, which may come from a read error. The chain combines TRBV7-8 with TRBJ2-7; D perhaps matches TRBD1 (5 bases). The CDR3 spans 13 residues. Germline values: CDR1 SGHVS, CDR2 FQNEAQ. Here the CDR3 DNA reads TGTGTCAGCTCCGGCAGGGCAGGCTCCGAGCAGTACTTC. Its protein is CVSSGRAGSEQYF.

This clonotype was observed a handful of times. The chain has TRBV28 and TRBJ2-1; 12 positions agree with TRBD2. V gave up 8 bases and J gave up 6 bases; unmatched junction bases: 8. CDR3 length equals 15 residues. The germline V gene has CDR1 MDHEN and CDR2 SYDVKM. CDR3 DNA sequence: TGTGCCAGCTGTCCCGGGACTAGCGGGTTCAATGAGCAGTTCTTC. Its translation is CASCPGTSGFNEQFF.

With regard to this clonotype: At one end, the junction sequence differs from germline, possibly due to a read error. This chain connects TRBV10-3 to TRBJ1-1, with a weak D call TRBD1 (6 bases). There are 13 residues in the CDR3. Germline lookup yields CDR1 ENHRY and CDR2 SYGVKD. This CDR3 reads CAISAGENTEVFF. CDR3 DNA: TGTGCCATCAGTGCAGGGGAGAACACTGAAGTTTTCTTT.

In its sample, this clonotype was seen many times. The chain links TRBV6-1 to TRBJ2-1, with 9 positions matching TRBD1. This CDR3 comprises 13 residues. After removal of 6 bases from V and 7 bases from J, the junction contained 4 bases not matched to a gene. In germline, CDR1 is MNHNS, CDR2 SASEGT. The CDR3 DNA reads TGTGCCAGCAGACAGGGGGCGTTAAATGAGCAGTTCTTC. It codes for CASRQGALNEQFF.

The J gene is TRBJ1-4, the V gene TRBV5-4; a weak D match, TRBD1 (5 bases). The CDR3 is 14 residues long. Looked up from germline, CDR1 is SGHNT and CDR2 is YYREEE (reference sequence). Trimming left V 0 bases short and J 8 bases short, with 11 bases between. CDR3 protein: CASSLDQGREKLFF. The CDR3 DNA is TGTGCCAGCAGCTTGGATCAGGGTCGGGAAAAACTGTTTTTT.

As regards this clonotype: A much larger clonotype is one base distant, so this may be a read error. This rearrangement joins TRBV7-9 to TRBJ1-5, with a possible D match to TRBD1 (6 bases). This CDR3 is 13 amino acids long. The germline V gene has CDR1 SEHNR and CDR2 FQNEAQ (reference sequence). This CDR3 is CVSSVLGGQPQHF. DNA of the CDR3: TGTGTCAGCAGCGTATTAGGGGGTCAGCCCCAGCATTTT. Looking up the rest from reference TRBV7-9 and TRBJ1-5 gives the full variable domain: DTGVSQNPRHKITKRGQNVTFRCDPISEHNRLYWYRQTLGQGPEFLTYFQNEAQLEKSRLLSDRFSAERPKGSFSTLEIQRTEQGDSAMYLCVSSVLGGQPQHFGDGTRLSIL.

The V and J genes are TRBV12-3 or TRBV12-4 and TRBJ1-5; 12 nucleotides align to TRBD1. CDR3 length equals 15 residues. The V segment lost 8 bases and the J segment 7 bases; nucleotides outside the gene matches: 9. CDR3 nucleotides: TGTGCCAGCGGGGGGACAGGGGGCGCGGGACAGCCCCAGCATTTT. Translated, it gives CASGGTGGAGQPQHF.

This clonotype was found a few times. The chain joins TRBV4-3 to TRBJ2-7, with D possibly being TRBD1 (6 bases). Trimming removed 4 bases at V and 3 bases at J, with 19 bases between. This CDR3 comprises 16 residues. In germline, CDR1 is LGHNA, CDR2 YSLEER. CDR3 coding DNA: TGCGCCAGCAGCCGAGAGCGACGGCAGGGGAACTACGAGCAGTACTTC. This codes for CASSRERRQGNYEQYF.

The chain uses TRBV6-1 and TRBJ2-6, with 7 nucleotides matching TRBD1. Germline V gives CDR1 MNHNS, CDR2 SASEGT. The CDR3 sequence is 18 residues long. V gave up 9 bases and J gave up 0 bases; unmatched junction bases: 14. The CDR3, as DNA: TGTGCCAGGAGACTTGAGGGGACAGAGTTCTCTGGGGCCAACGTCCTGACTTTC. Translation gives CARRLEGTEFSGANVLTF.

A remark on this clonotype: Sequence at one end of the junction differs from germline and may be a read error. The chain recombines TRBV11-2 with TRBJ2-3, with D perhaps matching TRBD1 (5 bases). The germline gives CDR1 SGHAT, CDR2 FQNNGV. The CDR3 extends over 14 amino acids. CDR3 loop: CASSLRGRADTQYF. DNA for the CDR3: TGTGCCAGCAGCTTAAGGGGTAGGGCAGATACACAGTATTTT.

The J gene is TRBJ2-7, the V gene TRBV6-5; 11 bases align to TRBD2. V dropped 5 bases and J dropped 5; count of bases not matched to a gene: 5. Per the germline V gene, CDR1 is MNHEY and CDR2 is SVGAGI. The CDR3 loop spans 14 amino acids. Here the CDR3 DNA reads TGTGCCAGCAGTCCGACTAGCGGGGCGGACGAGCAGTACTTC. Its protein product is CASSPTSGADEQYF.

As concerns this clonotype: A much larger clone sits a single nucleotide away, making a read error possible. The chain recombines TRBV14 with TRBJ1-2; 8 bases are shared with TRBD1. J lost 8 bases, V lost 4 bases, and 9 bases had no gene match. CDR1 SGHDN and CDR2 FVKESK come from the germline V gene. The CDR3 sequence is 14 residues long. The CDR3 protein is CASSRTGRVGGYTF. CDR3 bases: TGTGCCAGCAGCCGGACAGGGAGAGTGGGAGGCTACACCTTC.

A few counts support this clonotype. V and J are TRBV24-1 and TRBJ1-2; a possible D gene is TRBD1 (5 bases). The V gene lost 0 bases and the J gene lost 8 bases, with 9 bases spanning the gap. Germline V lookup: CDR1 KGHDR, CDR2 SFDVKD. The CDR3 covers 13 residues. The CDR3 loop is CATSDLWGGGYTF. The CDR3 region has the DNA TGTGCCACCAGTGATTTGTGGGGCGGCGGCTACACCTTC.

This clonotype was seen a single time. The J gene is TRBJ1-2, the V gene TRBV25-1, with D unclear. The V gene's germline CDR1 is MGHDK and CDR2 SYGVNS. V dropped 2 bases and J dropped 0 bases, with 4 bases sitting between them. The CDR3 sequence is 13 residues long. CDR3 nucleotides: TGTGCCAGCAGTGAAATTGCTAACTATGGCTACACCTTC. This sequence encodes CASSEIANYGYTF.

In this sample, this clonotype turned up many times. The gene calls are TRBV6-2 or TRBV6-3 and TRBJ2-7; D possibly matches TRBD1 or TRBD2 (5 bases each). Germline V gene lookup returns CDR1 MNHEY and CDR2 SVGEGT. V lost 6 bases, J lost 0 bases, and 9 bases lay in between. CDR3 length equals 13 residues. The CDR3 loop is CASRLDSSYEQYF. In DNA form, the CDR3 reads TGTGCCAGCAGACTAGACAGCTCCTACGAGCAGTACTTC.

This clonotype came up once. A read error may account for a junction end that differs from germline. The chain carries TRBV6-1 and TRBJ2-1; D unclear. This CDR3 contains 15 residues. Germline assignment: CDR1 MNHNS and CDR2 SASEGT. The CDR3 sequence is CASSAPGPTYNEHFF. The CDR3 DNA is TGTGCCAGCAGTGCCCCAGGACCCACCTACAATGAGCACTTCTTC.

This clonotype was found once. CDR3 coding DNA: TGTGCCAGCAGCTACCGACTAGGGGCAACGGGGGAGCAGTACTTC. As protein: CASSYRLGATGEQYF. This chain joins TRBV21-1 and TRBJ2-7; whether TRBD2, the table's D call, matches the DNA was not checked. TRBV21-1 is a listed pseudogene. The CDR3 extends over 15 amino acids.

This clonotype was seen a few times. The CDR3 sequence is CATEPGDTDTQYF. The CDR3, as DNA: TGTGCCACCGAGCCAGGGGACACAGATACGCAGTATTTT. This chain connects TRBV28 to TRBJ2-3, with a tentative D call TRBD1 (6 bases). The CDR3 runs to 13 residues. CDR1 MDHEN and CDR2 SYDVKM come from the germline V gene. The V gene lost 10 bases and the J gene lost 2 bases, with 13 bases spanning the gap.

This clonotype was picked up many times. The chain is built from TRBV6-5 and TRBJ1-2; 9 positions match TRBD1. This CDR3 region has 14 residues. Trimming removed 8 bases from V and 5 bases from J; junction bases left unmatched: 9. The germline V gene encodes CDR1 MNHEY and CDR2 SVGAGI. CDR3 sequence reads: CASSRTGERYGYTF. The CDR3 nucleotides are TGTGCCAGCTCCAGGACAGGGGAAAGATATGGCTACACCTTC.

Concerning this clonotype itself: Relative to the germline gene, one junction end is altered; a read error may explain this. V gene TRBV11-2 combines with J gene TRBJ2-1; tentative D call: TRBD2 (7 bases). Per the germline V gene, CDR1 is SGHAT and CDR2 is FQNNGV. The CDR3 has 16 residues. CDR3 in amino acids: CTSRSGTNGGRQEQFF. The CDR3 bases are TGTACCAGCAGATCTGGGACTAACGGGGGGCGCCAGGAGCAATTCTTT.

Concerning this clonotype itself: A read error may produce the germline difference seen at one junction end. This chain joins TRBV11-2 and TRBJ2-3, with a possible D match to TRBD2 (6 bases). The germline gives CDR1 SGHAT, CDR2 FQNNGV. The CDR3 extends over 17 amino acids. Here the CDR3 reads CGSSLDWSGRGRGTQYF. DNA of the CDR3: TGCGGCAGCAGCTTAGATTGGTCTGGGCGGGGCCGAGGTACGCAGTATTTT.